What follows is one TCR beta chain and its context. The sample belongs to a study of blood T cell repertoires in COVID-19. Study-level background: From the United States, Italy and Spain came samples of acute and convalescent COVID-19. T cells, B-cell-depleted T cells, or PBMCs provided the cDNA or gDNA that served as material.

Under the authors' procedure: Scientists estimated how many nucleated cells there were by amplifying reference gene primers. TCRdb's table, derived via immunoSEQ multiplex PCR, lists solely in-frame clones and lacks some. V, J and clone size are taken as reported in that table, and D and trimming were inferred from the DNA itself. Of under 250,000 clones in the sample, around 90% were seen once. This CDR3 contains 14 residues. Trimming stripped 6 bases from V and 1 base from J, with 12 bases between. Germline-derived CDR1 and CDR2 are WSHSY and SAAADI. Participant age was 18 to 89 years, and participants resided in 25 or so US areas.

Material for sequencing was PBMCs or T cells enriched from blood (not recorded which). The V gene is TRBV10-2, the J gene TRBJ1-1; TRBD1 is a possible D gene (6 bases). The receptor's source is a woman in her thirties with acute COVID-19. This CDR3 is CASRQGHKNTEAFF. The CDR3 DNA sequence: TGCGCCAGCAGGCAGGGACATAAGAACACTGAAGCTTTCTTT.